The rows below give T cell receptor beta chains drawn from one sample of a study of tumor-infiltrating lymphocytes in primary liver carcinoma. TCRdb redid the calling of the multiplex PCR reads with MiXCR, one entry per CDR3 protein. This sample has approximately 54,000 distinct CDR3 sequences; 60% to 75% occur once, and the top ten carry 25%. Sample: liver tumor tissue from sampling region 2. The receptor source for this set is a man in his forties or fifties with primary liver carcinoma and hepatitis B virus infection. The CDR3 runs from the conserved cysteine through the conserved F or W. The order of the fields is V gene, J gene, clone size, D gene, CDR3 protein, CDR3 DNA. A D gene is named only where the DNA matches it firmly. Not all rows give a size; the values are once, few, many and, for expanded clones, a class.

V gene: TRBV28
J gene: TRBJ2-5
clone size: NA
D gene: NA
CDR3 protein: CASTPLGRGGEETQYF
CDR3 DNA: TGTGCCAGCACTCCCTTAGGGAGGGGGGGCGAAGAGACCCAGTACTTC

V gene: TRBV28
J gene: TRBJ2-3
clone size: NA
D gene: TRBD2
CDR3 protein: CVSSLGREGHIAYF
CDR3 DNA: TGTGTCAGCAGTTTAGGGCGGGAGGGACATATAGCGTATTTT

V gene: TRBV10-2
J gene: TRBJ2-7
clone size: NA
D gene: TRBD2
CDR3 protein: CASIEGAASGTNLYF
CDR3 DNA: TGCGCCAGCATTGAAGGGGCTGCTAGCGGGACTAATCTGTACTTC

V gene: TRBV6-5
J gene: TRBJ2-5
clone size: NA
D gene: NA
CDR3 protein: CGNHRQGQETQYF
CDR3 DNA: TGTGGCAACCATCGACAAGGTCAAGAGACCCAGTACTTC

V gene: TRBV2
J gene: TRBJ1-5
clone size: NA
D gene: NA
CDR3 protein: CASMSAYSNQPQHF
CDR3 DNA: TGTGCCAGCATGAGTGCTTATAGCAATCAGCCCCAGCATTTT

V gene: TRBV14
J gene: TRBJ2-2
clone size: NA
D gene: TRBD1
CDR3 protein: CASSNTGASAEELFF
CDR3 DNA: TGTGCCAGCAGCAACACAGGGGCTTCGGCCGAGGAGCTGTTTTTT

V gene: TRBV11-2
J gene: TRBJ2-3
clone size: NA
D gene: NA
CDR3 protein: CASSSDDPQQIASSTDTQYF
CDR3 DNA: TGTGCCAGCAGCTCCGATGACCCCCAGCAGATAGCGAGTAGCACAGATACGCAGTATTTT

V gene: TRBV12-3/TRBV12-4
J gene: TRBJ1-2
clone size: NA
D gene: NA
CDR3 protein: CASSTTRGVLGSTF
CDR3 DNA: TGTGCCAGCAGTACCACAAGGGGGGTGCTTGGCTCCACCTTC

V gene: TRBV13
J gene: TRBJ1-1
clone size: many
D gene: NA
CDR3 protein: CASSPRDGGTEAFF
CDR3 DNA: TGTGCCAGCAGCCCCCGGGATGGTGGGACTGAAGCTTTCTTT

V gene: TRBV5-5
J gene: TRBJ1-2
clone size: NA
D gene: NA
CDR3 protein: CGSSLVSVHTNYGYTF
CDR3 DNA: TGTGGCAGCAGCTTGGTTTCGGTCCATACTAACTATGGCTACACCTTC

V gene: TRBV23-1
J gene: TRBJ2-1
clone size: many
D gene: NA
CDR3 protein: CASSQLGDHNEQFF
CDR3 DNA: TGCGCCAGCAGTCAATTAGGCGACCACAATGAGCAGTTCTTC

V gene: TRBV24-1
J gene: TRBJ2-2
clone size: NA
D gene: NA
CDR3 protein: CATSDLSRAGTLTGELFF
CDR3 DNA: TGTGCCACCAGTGATCTTAGCAGGGCCGGAACTCTCACCGGGGAGCTGTTTTTT

V gene: TRBV4-1
J gene: TRBJ2-7
clone size: few
D gene: TRBD2
CDR3 protein: CANSRSFGGVDEQYF
CDR3 DNA: TGCGCCAACAGCCGGTCGTTCGGGGGGGTCGACGAGCAGTACTTC

V gene: TRBV4-1
J gene: TRBJ2-7
clone size: medium-sized
D gene: TRBD1
CDR3 protein: CASSQERDRRYEQYF
CDR3 DNA: TGCGCCAGCAGCCAAGAACGGGACAGGCGCTACGAGCAGTACTTC

V gene: TRBV10-3
J gene: TRBJ2-3
clone size: NA
D gene: TRBD2
CDR3 protein: CTIGPGGMAQYF
CDR3 DNA: TGTACCATTGGCCCGGGGGGAATGGCGCAGTATTTT

V gene: TRBV28
J gene: TRBJ1-1
clone size: NA
D gene: NA
CDR3 protein: CASSYCGSGGTEAFF
CDR3 DNA: TGTGCCAGCAGTTACTGTGGCAGTGGGGGTACTGAAGCTTTCTTT

V gene: TRBV11-2
J gene: TRBJ2-5
clone size: NA
D gene: NA
CDR3 protein: CTNSSEERAQYF
CDR3 DNA: TGTACCAACAGCTCAGAGGAAAGGGCCCAGTACTTC

V gene: TRBV12-3/TRBV12-4
J gene: TRBJ1-5
clone size: NA
D gene: NA
CDR3 protein: CASNKGPSNQPQHF
CDR3 DNA: TGCGCCAGCAACAAGGGCCCGAGCAATCAGCCCCAGCATTTT

V gene: TRBV11-2
J gene: TRBJ2-1
clone size: NA
D gene: NA
CDR3 protein: CASSRTEGRLARPNVRFF
CDR3 DNA: TGTGCGAGCAGCCGTACAGAAGGGAGATTAGCGAGGCCCAATGTGCGGTTCTTC

V gene: TRBV6-1
J gene: TRBJ2-3
clone size: NA
D gene: NA
CDR3 protein: CASSKPASGPYSTDTQYF
CDR3 DNA: TGTGCCAGCAGTAAACCAGCTAGTGGGCCATATAGCACAGATACGCAGTATTTT

V gene: TRBV29-1
J gene: TRBJ1-1
clone size: NA
D gene: NA
CDR3 protein: CSVAAGARMNTETFF
CDR3 DNA: NA